The clone carrying this TCR beta chain was observed once. In the source study's methods: How many nucleated cells were present was estimated from reference gene primer amplification. Data came from immunoSEQ multiplex PCR; TCRdb stores just in-frame clones and leaves some out. V, J and clone size were drawn from that table, and D and trimming were deduced from the DNA. Of roughly 260,000 clones detected, 86% appear once; the ten largest clones hold about 9.8%. The data derive from a study of blood T cell repertoires in COVID-19. Study-level background: Samples representing acute and convalescent COVID-19 were sourced from the United States, Italy and Spain. The analysed material was cDNA or gDNA that came from T cells, B-cell-depleted T cells, or PBMCs.

Germline assignment: CDR1 ENHRY and CDR2 SYGVKD. V lost 11 bases and J lost 0, with 23 bases in between. The CDR3 consists of 18 residues. V gene TRBV10-3 combines with J gene TRBJ2-6, with a possible D match to TRBD1 (5 bases). This clonotype was sampled from a man aged 40-50 years who had recovered from COVID-19. The specimen was peripheral blood. The CDR3 spells CASTPHPQGYSGANVLTF. CDR3 sequence (DNA): TGTGCCTCCACACCTCATCCCCAGGGTTACTCTGGGGCCAACGTCCTGACTTTC.